This entry describes one T cell receptor beta chain. Antigen unknown. The CDR3 length is 14 residues. Germline lookup yields CDR1 SNHLY and CDR2 FYNNEI. V gave up 5 bases and J gave up 2 bases, with 13 bases separating them. This specimen comes from a study of siplizumab effects on memory and regulatory T cells. Study results and caveats: Only a minor fraction of alloreactive clones mapped to unstimulated subsets. Treg-derived clones made up an average of approximately 70% of mappable alloreactive CD4+ clones with siplizumab and 25% to 30% in controls. Under siplizumab, alloreactive sequences traced to unstimulated CD4+ memory cells were significantly reduced.

The method was immunoSEQ multiplex PCR; TCRdb's version includes in-frame clones alone and lacks a portion of them. The sample consists of about 120,000 clones, 93% of them appearing once. This chain joins TRBV2 and TRBJ2-7; D unresolved. This TCR was recovered from a human donor in good health. Sequenced material: non-Treg CD4+ T cells sorted from blood. Here the CDR3 reads CASSLLTRAYEQYF. In nucleotides, the CDR3 is TGTGCCAGCAGTCTATTGACACGGGCCTACGAGCAGTACTTC.